These 10 T cell receptor beta chains were all obtained from the same sample, sequenced in a study of T cell repertoires in cytomegalovirus infection. No antigens are known for them. Each CDR3 protein gets one entry after TCRdb re-called the reads with MiXCR. The sample lists 450,000 to 600,000 distinct CDR3 sequences, about 42% occurring once. The specimen was cultured PBMCs, collected from culture after CMV antigen stimulation. The receptors come from a human donor in good health (CMV status not recorded). Some clones in this sample may be carry-over from other donors' samples.

The chain joins TRBV15 to TRBJ2-2; 9 nucleotides align to TRBD2. Germline assignment: CDR1 LNHNV and CDR2 YYDKDF (reference sequence). The V gene end was trimmed by 0 bases and the J gene end by 5 bases; junction bases not matched to a gene: 10. The CDR3 covers 18 residues. The CDR3 protein is CATSREPAGGSRTGELFF. The CDR3 nucleotides read TGTGCCACCAGCAGAGAGCCAGCGGGAGGATCGCGGACCGGGGAGCTGTTTTTT.

This clonotype occurred a few times. The chain couples TRBV7-2 to TRBJ2-5, with D possibly being TRBD1 (7 bases). CDR3 length: 15 amino acids. V lost 11 bases to trimming and J lost 5 bases, with 24 bases between them. Germline lookup yields CDR1 SGHTA and CDR2 FQGNSA. DNA for the CDR3: TGTGCCGCCTTACGGGGGCCCAGGGGGTGGGAGACCCAGTACTTC. It specifies CAALRGPRGWETQYF.

The rearrangement uses TRBV4-3 and TRBJ2-6; D uncertain. This CDR3 is built from 18 residues. Trimming removed 0 bases at V and 4 bases at J, with 16 bases between. Germline V gene lookup returns CDR1 LGHNA and CDR2 YSLEER. The CDR3 reads CASSQEPPVQAGANVLTF. In DNA form, the CDR3 reads TGCGCCAGCAGCCAAGAGCCCCCGGTCCAGGCGGGGGCCAACGTCCTGACTTTC.

Only one count was recorded for this clonotype. The rearrangement joins TRBV12-3 or TRBV12-4 to TRBJ1-2, with 10 bases matching TRBD1. The J segment lost 4 bases and the V segment lost 2 bases, leaving 4 bases of the junction unmatched. The CDR3 covers 15 residues. CDR3: CASSLRQGASYGYTF. Here the CDR3 DNA reads TGTGCCAGCAGTTTAAGACAGGGGGCTTCCTATGGCTACACCTTC.

CDR3 loop: CASSRTGNSNQPQHF. In DNA form, the CDR3 reads TGTGCCAGCAGCAGAACAGGGAATAGCAATCAGCCCCAGCATTTT. The V call is TRBV7-2, the J call TRBJ1-5; maybe TRBD1 (6 bases). This CDR3 contains 15 residues. V was shortened by 5 bases and J by 0 bases, with 11 bases between the two germline ends. Germline assignment: CDR1 SGHTA and CDR2 FQGNSA.

The chain combines TRBV20-1 with TRBJ2-3; the match to TRBD2 covers 11 bases. Germline values: CDR1 DFQATT, CDR2 SNEGSKA (reference sequence). The CDR3 contains 15 residues. Trimming cost V 5 bases and J 4 bases; bases outside gene matches: 8. The CDR3 loop reads CSAGGTSGDSDTQYF. The CDR3 DNA reads as TGCAGTGCTGGGGGGACTAGCGGAGACTCAGATACGCAGTATTTT.

This clonotype has only a few counts. V is TRBV7-2 and J is TRBJ2-4; no reliable D call. Germline loops: CDR1 SGHTA, CDR2 FQGNSA. V was trimmed by 5 bases and J by 3 bases, leaving 14 bases between them. This CDR3 region has 15 residues. CDR3 nucleotide sequence: TGTGCCAGCAGCCCGACCCGGTTGGGCAAAAACATTCAGTACTTC. Protein product: CASSPTRLGKNIQYF. Supplemented by reference TRBV7-2 and TRBJ2-4, the full variable domain reads GAGVSQSPSNKVTEKGKDVELRCDPISGHTALYWYRQSLGQGLEFLIYFQGNSAPDKSGLPSDRFSAERTGGSVSTLTIQRTQQEDSAVYLCASSPTRLGKNIQYFGAGTRLSVL.

The count of this clonotype is one. The J gene is TRBJ2-1, the V gene TRBV29-1; D uncertain. V was cut by 0 bases and J by 8 bases, with 8 bases left in between. The CDR3 loop spans 12 amino acids. Germline V gene data show CDR1 as SQVTM and CDR2 as ANQGSEA. In DNA form, the CDR3 reads TGCAGCGTTGAAGAAATCAGCCATGAGCAGTTCTTC. Protein: CSVEEISHEQFF.

The V gene is TRBV19, the J gene TRBJ1-5; TRBD1 matches at 11 bases. V trimming: 7 bases; J trimming: 6 bases; junction bases outside the gene matches: 8. Germline lookup yields CDR1 LNHDA and CDR2 SQIVND (reference sequence). This CDR3 has 15 residues. The DNA for the CDR3 is TGTGCCAGTACCGGACAGGGGGCGCTCAGTCAGCCCCAGCATTTT. Translation gives CASTGQGALSQPQHF.

This chain connects TRBV6-2 or TRBV6-3 to TRBJ2-2; D is unresolved. Germline V gene data show CDR1 as MNHEY and CDR2 as SVGEGT. The V end lost 1 base, the J end lost 4 bases, and 4 bases lay between the germline ends. This CDR3 is 13 amino acids long. The CDR3 sequence: CASSYYLTGELFF. As DNA, the CDR3 is TGTGCCAGCAGTTACTATCTCACCGGGGAGCTGTTTTTT.